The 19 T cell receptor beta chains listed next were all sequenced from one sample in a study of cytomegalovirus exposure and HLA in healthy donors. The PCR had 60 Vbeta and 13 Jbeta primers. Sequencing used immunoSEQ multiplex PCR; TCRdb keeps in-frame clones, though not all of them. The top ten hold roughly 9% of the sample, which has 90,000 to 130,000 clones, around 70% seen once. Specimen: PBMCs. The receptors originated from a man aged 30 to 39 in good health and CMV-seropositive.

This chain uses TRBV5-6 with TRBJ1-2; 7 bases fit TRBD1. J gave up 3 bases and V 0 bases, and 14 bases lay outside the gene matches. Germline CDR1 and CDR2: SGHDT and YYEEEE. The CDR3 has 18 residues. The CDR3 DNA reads TGTGCCAGCAGCTTGGGTTGGGGGGTCGGACAGGACCACTATGGCTACACCTTC. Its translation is CASSLGWGVGQDHYGYTF.

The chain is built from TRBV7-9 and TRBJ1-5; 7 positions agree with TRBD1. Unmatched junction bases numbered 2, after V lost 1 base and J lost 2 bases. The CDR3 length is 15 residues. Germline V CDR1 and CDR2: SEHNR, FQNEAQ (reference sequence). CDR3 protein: CASSLETGRNQPQHF. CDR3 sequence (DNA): TGTGCCAGCAGCTTAGAGACAGGGCGCAATCAGCCCCAGCATTTT.

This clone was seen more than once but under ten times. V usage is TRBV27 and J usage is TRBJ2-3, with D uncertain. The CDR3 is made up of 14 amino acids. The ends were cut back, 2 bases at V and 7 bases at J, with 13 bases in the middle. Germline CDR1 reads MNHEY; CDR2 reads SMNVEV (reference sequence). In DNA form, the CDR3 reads TGTGCCAGCAGTTTAATGGAGCAACGAAATACGCAGTATTTT. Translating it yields CASSLMEQRNTQYF.

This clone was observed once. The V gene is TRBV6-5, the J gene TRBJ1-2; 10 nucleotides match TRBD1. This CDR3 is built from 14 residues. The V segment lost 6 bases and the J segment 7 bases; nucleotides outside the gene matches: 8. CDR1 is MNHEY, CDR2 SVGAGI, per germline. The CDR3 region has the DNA TGTGCCAGCAGGGACGGACAGGGGGTGGGTGGCTACACCTTC. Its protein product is CASRDGQGVGGYTF.

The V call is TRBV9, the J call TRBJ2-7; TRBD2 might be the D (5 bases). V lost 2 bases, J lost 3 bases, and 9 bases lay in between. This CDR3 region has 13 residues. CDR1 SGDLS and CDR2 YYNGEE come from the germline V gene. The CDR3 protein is CASSVPRVYEQYV. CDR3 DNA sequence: TGTGCCAGCAGCGTTCCGAGGGTCTACGAGCAGTACGTC.

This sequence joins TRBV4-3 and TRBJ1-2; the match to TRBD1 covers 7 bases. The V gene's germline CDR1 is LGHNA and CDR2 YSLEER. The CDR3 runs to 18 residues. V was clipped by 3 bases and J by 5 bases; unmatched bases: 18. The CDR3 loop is CASSHDGVTGTDGYGYTF. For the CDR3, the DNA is TGCGCCAGCAGCCACGACGGTGTAACCGGGACAGATGGATATGGCTACACCTTC.

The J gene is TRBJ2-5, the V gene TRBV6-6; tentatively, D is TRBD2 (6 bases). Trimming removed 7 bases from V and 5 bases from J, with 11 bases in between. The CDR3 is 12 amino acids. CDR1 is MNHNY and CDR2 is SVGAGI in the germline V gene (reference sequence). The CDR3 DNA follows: TGTGCCAGCAACCCTGGGGGGGAGACCCAGTACTTC. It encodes CASNPGGETQYF.

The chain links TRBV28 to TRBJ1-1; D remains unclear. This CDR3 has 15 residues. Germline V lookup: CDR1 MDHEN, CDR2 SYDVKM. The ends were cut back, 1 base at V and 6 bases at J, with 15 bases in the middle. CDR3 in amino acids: CASSLSGFSVPEAFF. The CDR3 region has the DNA TGTGCCAGCAGTTTATCAGGTTTCTCCGTCCCTGAAGCTTTCTTT.

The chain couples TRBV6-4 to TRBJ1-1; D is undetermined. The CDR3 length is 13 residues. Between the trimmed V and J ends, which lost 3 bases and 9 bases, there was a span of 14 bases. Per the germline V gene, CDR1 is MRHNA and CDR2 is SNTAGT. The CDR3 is CASSERQWSQAFF. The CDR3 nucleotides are TGTGCCAGCAGTGAAAGGCAGTGGAGCCAAGCTTTCTTT.

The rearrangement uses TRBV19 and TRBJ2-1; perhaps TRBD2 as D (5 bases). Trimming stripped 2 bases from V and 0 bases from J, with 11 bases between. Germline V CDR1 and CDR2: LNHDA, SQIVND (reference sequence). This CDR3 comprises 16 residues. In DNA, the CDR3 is TGTGCCAGTAGTATAAAAAGCGGTAGCTCCTACAATGAGCAGTTCTTC. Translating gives CASSIKSGSSYNEQFF.

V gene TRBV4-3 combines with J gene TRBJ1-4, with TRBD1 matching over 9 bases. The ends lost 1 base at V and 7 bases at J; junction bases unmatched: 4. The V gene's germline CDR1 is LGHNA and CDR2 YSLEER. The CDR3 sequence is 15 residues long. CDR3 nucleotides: TGCGCCAGCAGCCAAGGTGACAGGGGGAGTGAAAAACTGTTTTTT. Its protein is CASSQGDRGSEKLFF.

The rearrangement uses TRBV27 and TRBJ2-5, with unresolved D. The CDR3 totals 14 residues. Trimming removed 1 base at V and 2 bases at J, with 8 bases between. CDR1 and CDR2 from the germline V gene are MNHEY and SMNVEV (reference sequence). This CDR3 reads CASSLLAGQETQYF. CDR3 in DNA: TGTGCCAGCAGTTTATTGGCAGGTCAAGAGACCCAGTACTTC.

The CDR3 loop reads CASSFLRTANINYGYTF. The CDR3 DNA reads as TGTGCCAGCAGTTTTCTCCGGACAGCAAATATTAACTATGGCTACACCTTC. The rearrangement uses TRBV27 and TRBJ1-2, with TRBD1 as a possible D gene (6 bases). The CDR3 has 17 residues. The V gene's germline CDR1 is MNHEY and CDR2 SMNVEV (reference sequence). The ends were cut back, 3 bases at V and 1 base at J, with 18 bases in the middle.

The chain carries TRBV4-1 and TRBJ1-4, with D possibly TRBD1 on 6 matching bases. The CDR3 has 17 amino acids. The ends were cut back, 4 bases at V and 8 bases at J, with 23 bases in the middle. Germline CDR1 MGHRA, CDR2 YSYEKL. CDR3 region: CASSPRSGGGQEEKLFF. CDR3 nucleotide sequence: TGCGCCAGCAGCCCAAGGTCTGGCGGGGGGCAAGAGGAAAAACTGTTTTTT.

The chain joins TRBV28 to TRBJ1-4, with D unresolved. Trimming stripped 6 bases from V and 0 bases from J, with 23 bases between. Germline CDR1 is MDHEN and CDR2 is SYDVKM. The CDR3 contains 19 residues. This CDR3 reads CASSPYSLVHPATNEKLFF. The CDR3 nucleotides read TGTGCCAGCAGCCCCTACAGTTTAGTCCATCCCGCAACTAATGAAAAACTGTTTTTT.

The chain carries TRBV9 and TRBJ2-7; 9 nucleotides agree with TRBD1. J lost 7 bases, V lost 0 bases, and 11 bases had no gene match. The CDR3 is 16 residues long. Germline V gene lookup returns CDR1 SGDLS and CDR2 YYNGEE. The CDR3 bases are TGTGCCAGCAGCGTAGGGAGGGGACAGGGCTTGGGGGAGCAGTACTTC. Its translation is CASSVGRGQGLGEQYF. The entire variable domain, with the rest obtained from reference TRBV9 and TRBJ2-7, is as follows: DSGVTQTPKHLITATGQRVTLRCSPRSGDLSVYWYQQSLDQGLQFLIQYYNGEERAKGNILERFSAQQFPDLHSELNLSSLELGDSALYFCASSVGRGQGLGEQYFGPGTRLTVT.

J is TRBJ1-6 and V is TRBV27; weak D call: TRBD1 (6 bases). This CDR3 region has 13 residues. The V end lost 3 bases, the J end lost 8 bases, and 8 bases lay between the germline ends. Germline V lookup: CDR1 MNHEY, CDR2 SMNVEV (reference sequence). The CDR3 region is CASSLGGHSPLHF. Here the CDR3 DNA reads TGTGCCAGCAGTTTGGGGGGGCATTCACCCCTCCACTTT.

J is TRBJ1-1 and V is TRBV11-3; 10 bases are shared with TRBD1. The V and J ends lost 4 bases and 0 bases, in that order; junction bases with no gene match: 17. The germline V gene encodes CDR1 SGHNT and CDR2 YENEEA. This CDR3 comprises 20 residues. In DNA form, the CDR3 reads TGTGCCAGCAGCTCCCCGAATGTCAGACAGGGGGCGGCCATGAACACTGAAGCTTTCTTT. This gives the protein CASSSPNVRQGAAMNTEAFF.

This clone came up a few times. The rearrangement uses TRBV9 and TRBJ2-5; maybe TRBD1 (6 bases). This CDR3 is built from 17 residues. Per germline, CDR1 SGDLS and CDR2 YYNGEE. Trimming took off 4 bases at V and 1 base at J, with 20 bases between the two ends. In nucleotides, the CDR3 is TGTGCCAGCAGCAACCGCGCTGGGGGCGCCCCCCAAGAGACCCAGTACTTC. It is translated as CASSNRAGGAPQETQYF.